This paragraph covers one T cell receptor beta chain sequence. Its antigen is not known. The V and J ends lost 0 bases and 2 bases respectively, with 14 bases between them. CDR3 length equals 16 residues. CDR1 and CDR2 (germline): SGHDT, YYEEEE. This sample is drawn from a study of T-cell memory formation after mild COVID-19. Overall study findings and caveats: Clones which contracted sat mainly in CM and EM if CD4+, and in EMRA if CD8+. Detection of some responders pre-infection suggested pre-existing cross-reactive memory T cells participated.

It was 5'RACE with constant-segment primers that produced the TCR alpha and TCR beta cDNA libraries, which carried sample barcodes and UMIs. TCRdb re-called the 5' RACE reads through MiXCR, storing one row per CDR3 protein. The table includes roughly 610,000 distinct CDR3 sequences, roughly 17% detected once. The receptor comes from an adult woman who had mild COVID-19 (a few samples of this study predate the infection). Cell type and time point are not known. The specimen was PBMCs or a T cell subset sorted from them (not recorded which). This chain links TRBV5-6 with TRBJ2-5; D is perhaps TRBD1 or TRBD2 (5 bases each). CDR3 nucleotides: TGTGCCAGCAGCTTGGCCGGGGCAGCCATTCAAGAGACCCAGTACTTC. It yields the protein CASSLAGAAIQETQYF.